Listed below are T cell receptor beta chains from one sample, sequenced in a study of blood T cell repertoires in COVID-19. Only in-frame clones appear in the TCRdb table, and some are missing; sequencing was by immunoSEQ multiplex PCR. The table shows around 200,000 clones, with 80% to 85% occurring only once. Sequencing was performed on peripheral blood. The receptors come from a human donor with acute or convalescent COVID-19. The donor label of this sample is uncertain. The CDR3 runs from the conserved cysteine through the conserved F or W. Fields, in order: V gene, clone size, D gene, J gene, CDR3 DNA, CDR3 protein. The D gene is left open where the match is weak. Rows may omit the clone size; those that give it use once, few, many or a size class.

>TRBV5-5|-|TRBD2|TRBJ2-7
TGTGCCAGCAGCTTACGACTAGCGGGGGTGACCTACGAGCAGTACTTC
CASSLRLAGVTYEQYF
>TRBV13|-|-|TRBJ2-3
TGTGCCAGCAGCCCGGCGGGACGGGGAGTCACAGATACGCAGTATTTT
CASSPAGRGVTDTQYF
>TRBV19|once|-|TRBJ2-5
TGTGCCAGTAGTATCCCCAGGCGTCCCAAAGAGACCCAGTACTTC
CASSIPRRPKETQYF
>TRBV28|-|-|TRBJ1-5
TGTGCCAGCAGTTTGATCAGTTACCAAAATCAGCCCCAGCATTTT
CASSLISYQNQPQHF
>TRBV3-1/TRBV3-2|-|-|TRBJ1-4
TGTGCCAGCAGCCGGGCCCTTGAAAAACTGTTTTTT
CASSRALEKLFF
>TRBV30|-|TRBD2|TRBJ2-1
TGTGCCTGCCTTACTAGCGGGAAGGGTATTGAGCAGTTCTTC
CACLTSGKGIEQFF
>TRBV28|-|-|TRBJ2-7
TGTGCCAGCAGTACACAGGGAAGGAGCTCCTACGAGCAGTACTTC
CASSTQGRSSYEQYF
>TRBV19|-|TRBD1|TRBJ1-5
TGTGCCAGTAGTAGGGACAGGTTAGATCAGCCCCAGCATTTT
CASSRDRLDQPQHF
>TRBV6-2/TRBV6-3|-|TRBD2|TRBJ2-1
TGTGCCAGCAGTTACCCGTCACGAGGACTAGCGGGAGTGAATGAGCAGTTCTTC
CASSYPSRGLAGVNEQFF
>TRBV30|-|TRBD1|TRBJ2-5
TGTGCCGGCCAGGGACAGGGGATCATCTCCCAGTACTTC
CAGQGQGIISQYF
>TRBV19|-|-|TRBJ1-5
TGTGCCAGTAGTATGGCGCGGATTAATCAGCCCCAGCATTTT
CASSMARINQPQHF
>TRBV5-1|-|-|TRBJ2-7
TGCGCCAGCAGCTTGGATCGCAGGGCCCACTACGAGCAGTACTTC
CASSLDRRAHYEQYF
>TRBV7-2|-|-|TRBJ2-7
TGTGCCAGCAGCTTGGGGGGACCCCCGGAATACGAGCAGTACTTC
CASSLGGPPEYEQYF
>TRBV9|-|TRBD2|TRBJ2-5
TGTGCCAGCAGCGCCTGGCTTGCGGGGGAGAAGGAGACCCAGTACTTC
CASSAWLAGEKETQYF
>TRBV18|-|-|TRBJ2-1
TGTGCCAGCTCACCAAGGGGTACCCCTAATGAGCAGTTCTTC
CASSPRGTPNEQFF
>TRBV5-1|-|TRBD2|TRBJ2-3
TGCGCCAGCAGGCCGGGACTAGGCACAGATACGCAGTATTTT
CASRPGLGTDTQYF
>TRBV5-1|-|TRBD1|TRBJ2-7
TGCGCCAGCAGCCTCCAGACAGGGGGTAACCCCAACGAGCAGTACTTC
CASSLQTGGNPNEQYF
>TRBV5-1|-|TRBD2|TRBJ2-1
TGCGCCACTACTAGCGGTGGAAATGAGCAGTTCTTC
CATTSGGNEQFF